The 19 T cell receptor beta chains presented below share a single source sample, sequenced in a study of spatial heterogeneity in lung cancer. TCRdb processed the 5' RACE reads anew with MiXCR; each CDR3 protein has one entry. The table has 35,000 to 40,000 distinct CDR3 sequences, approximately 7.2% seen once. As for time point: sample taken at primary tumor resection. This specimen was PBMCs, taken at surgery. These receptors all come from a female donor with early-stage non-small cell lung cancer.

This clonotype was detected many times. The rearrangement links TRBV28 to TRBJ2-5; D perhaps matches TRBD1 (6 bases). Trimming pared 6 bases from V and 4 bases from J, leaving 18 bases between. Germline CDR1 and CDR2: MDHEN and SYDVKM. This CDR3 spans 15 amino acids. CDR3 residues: CASSLTGLRRETQYF. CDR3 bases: TGTGCCAGCAGCCTTACAGGGTTGAGGCGAGAGACCCAGTACTTC.

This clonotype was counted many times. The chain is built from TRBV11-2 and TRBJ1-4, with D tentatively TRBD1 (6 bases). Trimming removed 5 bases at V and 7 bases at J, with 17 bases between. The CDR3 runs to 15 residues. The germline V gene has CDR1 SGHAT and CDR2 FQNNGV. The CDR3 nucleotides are TGTGCCAGCAGCGAACAGGGTCCGCTCACTGAAAAACTGTTTTTT. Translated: CASSEQGPLTEKLFF.

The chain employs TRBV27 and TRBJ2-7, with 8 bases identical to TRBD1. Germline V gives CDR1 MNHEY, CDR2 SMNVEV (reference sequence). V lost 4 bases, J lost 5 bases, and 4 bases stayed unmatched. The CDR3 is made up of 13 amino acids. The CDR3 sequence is CASSSTGDHEQYF. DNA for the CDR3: TGTGCCAGCAGTTCGACAGGGGACCACGAGCAGTACTTC.

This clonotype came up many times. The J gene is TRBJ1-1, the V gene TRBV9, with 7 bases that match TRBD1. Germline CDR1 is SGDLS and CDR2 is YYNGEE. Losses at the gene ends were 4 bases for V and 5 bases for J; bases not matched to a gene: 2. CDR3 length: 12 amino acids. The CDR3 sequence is CASSSGGTEAFF. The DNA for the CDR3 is TGTGCCAGCAGCTCAGGGGGAACTGAAGCTTTCTTT.

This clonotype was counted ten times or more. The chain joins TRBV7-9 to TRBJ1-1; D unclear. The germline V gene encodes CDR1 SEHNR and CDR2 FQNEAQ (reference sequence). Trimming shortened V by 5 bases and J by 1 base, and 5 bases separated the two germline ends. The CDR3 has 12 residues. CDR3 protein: CASSHWNTEAFF. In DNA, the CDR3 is TGTGCCAGCAGCCACTGGAACACTGAAGCTTTCTTT.

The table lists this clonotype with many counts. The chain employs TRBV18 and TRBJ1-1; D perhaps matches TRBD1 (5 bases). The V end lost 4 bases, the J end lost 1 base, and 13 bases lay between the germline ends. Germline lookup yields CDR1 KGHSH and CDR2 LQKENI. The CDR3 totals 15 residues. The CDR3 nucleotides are TGTGCCAGCTCACGGGGGGGAACGGAGAACACTGAAGCTTTCTTT. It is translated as CASSRGGTENTEAFF.

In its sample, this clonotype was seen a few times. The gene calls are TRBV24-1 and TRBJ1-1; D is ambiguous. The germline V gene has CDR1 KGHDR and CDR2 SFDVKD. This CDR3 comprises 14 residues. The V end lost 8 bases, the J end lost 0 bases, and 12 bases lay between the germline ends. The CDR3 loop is CATKMRAMNTEAFF. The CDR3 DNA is TGTGCCACCAAGATGAGGGCCATGAACACTGAAGCTTTCTTT.

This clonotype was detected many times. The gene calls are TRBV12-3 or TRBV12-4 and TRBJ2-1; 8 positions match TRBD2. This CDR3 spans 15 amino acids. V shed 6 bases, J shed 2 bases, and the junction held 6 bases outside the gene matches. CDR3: CASRETGGPYNEQFF. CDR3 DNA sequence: TGTGCCAGCAGAGAGACGGGGGGGCCCTACAATGAGCAGTTCTTC.

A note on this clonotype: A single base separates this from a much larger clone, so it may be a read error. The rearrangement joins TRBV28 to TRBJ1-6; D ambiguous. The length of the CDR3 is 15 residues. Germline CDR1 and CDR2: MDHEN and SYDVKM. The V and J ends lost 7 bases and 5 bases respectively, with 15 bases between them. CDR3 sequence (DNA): TGTGCCAGCACCCCACTGGCGGGAGATAATTCACCCCTCCACTTT. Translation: CASTPLAGDNSPLHF.

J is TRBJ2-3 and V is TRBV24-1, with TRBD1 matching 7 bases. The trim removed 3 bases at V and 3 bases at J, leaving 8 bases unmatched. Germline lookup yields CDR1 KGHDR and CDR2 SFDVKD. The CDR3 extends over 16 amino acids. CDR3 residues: CATSDAGTVNTDTQYF. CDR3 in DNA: TGTGCCACCAGTGATGCTGGGACAGTGAATACAGATACGCAGTATTTT.

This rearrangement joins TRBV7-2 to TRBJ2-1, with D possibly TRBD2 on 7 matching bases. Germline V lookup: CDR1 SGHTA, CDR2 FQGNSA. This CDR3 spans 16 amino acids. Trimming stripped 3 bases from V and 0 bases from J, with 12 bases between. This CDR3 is CASSFGGPSSYNEQFF. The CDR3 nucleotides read TGTGCCAGCAGCTTCGGGGGGCCTAGCTCCTACAATGAGCAGTTCTTC.

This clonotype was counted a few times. CDR3 amino acids: CASSLDRGDTDTQYF. The CDR3 DNA follows: TGTGCCAGCAGTCTCGACAGGGGGGACACAGATACGCAGTATTTT. The chain uses TRBV2 and TRBJ2-3, with 9 bases that match TRBD1. Germline V gene lookup returns CDR1 SNHLY and CDR2 FYNNEI. The CDR3 sequence is 15 residues long. V lost 5 bases to trimming and J lost 2 bases; unmatched junction nucleotides: 5.

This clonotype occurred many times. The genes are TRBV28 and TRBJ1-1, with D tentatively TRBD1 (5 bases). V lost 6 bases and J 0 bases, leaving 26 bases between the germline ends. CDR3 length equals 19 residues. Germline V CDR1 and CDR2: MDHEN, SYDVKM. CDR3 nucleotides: TGTGCCAGCAGCTCGGGGACTGGGGGACGATCAGTTTTGAACACTGAAGCTTTCTTT. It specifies CASSSGTGGRSVLNTEAFF.

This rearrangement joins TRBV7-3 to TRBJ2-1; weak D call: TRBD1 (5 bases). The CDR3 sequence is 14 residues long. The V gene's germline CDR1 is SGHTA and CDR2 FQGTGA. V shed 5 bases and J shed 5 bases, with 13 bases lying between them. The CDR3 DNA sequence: TGTGCCAGCAGCGGCCAGGGCTCGGACAATGAGCAGTTCTTC. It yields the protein CASSGQGSDNEQFF.

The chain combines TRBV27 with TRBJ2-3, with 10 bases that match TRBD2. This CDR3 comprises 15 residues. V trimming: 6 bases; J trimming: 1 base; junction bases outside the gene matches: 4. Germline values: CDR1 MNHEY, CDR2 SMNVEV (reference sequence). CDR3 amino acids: CASSPGTSGTDTQYF. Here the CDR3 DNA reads TGTGCCAGCAGCCCAGGGACTAGCGGCACAGATACGCAGTATTTT.

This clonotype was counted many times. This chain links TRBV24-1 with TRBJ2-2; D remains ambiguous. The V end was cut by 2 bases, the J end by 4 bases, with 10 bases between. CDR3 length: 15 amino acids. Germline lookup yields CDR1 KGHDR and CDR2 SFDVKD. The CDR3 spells CATSDWQRGTGELFF. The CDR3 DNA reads TGTGCCACCAGTGATTGGCAGAGAGGCACCGGGGAGCTGTTTTTT.

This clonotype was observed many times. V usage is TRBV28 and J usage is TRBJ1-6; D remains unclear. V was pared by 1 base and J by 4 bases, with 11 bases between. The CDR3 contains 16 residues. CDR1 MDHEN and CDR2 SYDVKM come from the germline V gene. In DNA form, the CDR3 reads TGTGCCAGCAGTTTATCAGGCGGTAGTTATAATTCACCCCTCCACTTT. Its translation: CASSLSGGSYNSPLHF.

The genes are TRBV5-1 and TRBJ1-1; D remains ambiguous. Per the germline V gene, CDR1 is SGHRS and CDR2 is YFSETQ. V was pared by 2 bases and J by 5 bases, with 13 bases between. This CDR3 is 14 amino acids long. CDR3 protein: CASSFQALGTEAFF. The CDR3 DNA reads TGCGCCAGCAGCTTCCAGGCCCTGGGGACTGAAGCTTTCTTT.

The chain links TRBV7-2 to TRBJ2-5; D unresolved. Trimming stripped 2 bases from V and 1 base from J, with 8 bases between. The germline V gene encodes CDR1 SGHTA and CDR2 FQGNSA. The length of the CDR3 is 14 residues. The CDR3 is CASSLMGIQETQYF. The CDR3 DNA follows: TGTGCCAGCAGCTTAATGGGGATCCAAGAGACCCAGTACTTC.